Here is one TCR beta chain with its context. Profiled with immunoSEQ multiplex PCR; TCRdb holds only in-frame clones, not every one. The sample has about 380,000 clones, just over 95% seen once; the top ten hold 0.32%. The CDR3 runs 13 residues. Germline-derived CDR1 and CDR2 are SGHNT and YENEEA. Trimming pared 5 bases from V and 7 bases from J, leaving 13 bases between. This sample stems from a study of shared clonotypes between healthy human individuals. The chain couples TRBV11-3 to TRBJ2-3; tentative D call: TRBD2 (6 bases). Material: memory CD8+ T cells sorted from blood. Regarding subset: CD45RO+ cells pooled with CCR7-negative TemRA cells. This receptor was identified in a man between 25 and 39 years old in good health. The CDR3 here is CASSPGRANTQYF. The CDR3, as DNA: TGTGCCAGCAGCCCCGGGAGAGCTAATACGCAGTATTTT.